The next 14 T cell receptor beta chains were all read from a single sample in a study of blood T cell repertoires in COVID-19. The table came from immunoSEQ multiplex PCR; TCRdb's copy has only in-frame clones and leaves some out. Of around 130,000 clones listed, 70% to 90% are singletons. The specimen was peripheral blood. The receptors stem from a woman between 45 and 65 years old who had recovered from COVID-19.

V is TRBV21-1 and J is TRBJ2-6; the table gives TRBD1 as D, unverified against the DNA. TRBV21-1 is reported as a pseudogene. The CDR3 sequence is 17 residues long. For the CDR3, the DNA is TGTGCCAGCATCCCGGGACAGATGATTTCTGGGGCCAACGTCCTGACTTTC. It is translated as CASIPGQMISGANVLTF.

This chain connects TRBV5-6 to TRBJ1-2, with 9 positions matching TRBD1. The CDR3 is 13 residues long. V shed 2 bases and J 8 bases; nucleotides not matched to a gene: 4. CDR1 is SGHDT, CDR2 YYEEEE, per germline. CDR3 protein: CASSFDRGGGYTF. In DNA, the CDR3 is TGTGCCAGCAGCTTCGACAGGGGGGGAGGCTACACCTTC.

A word on this clone: The same CDR3 is also encoded by other DNA sequences in this sample. This chain links TRBV7-9 with TRBJ1-2, with 7 bases lining up with TRBD1. The V gene's germline CDR1 is SEHNR and CDR2 FQNEAQ (reference sequence). The V gene end was trimmed by 5 bases and the J gene end by 5 bases; junction bases not matched to a gene: 2. The CDR3 length is 12 residues. CDR3 DNA: TGTGCCAGCAGCCGGACAGGATATGGCTACACCTTC. Translating gives CASSRTGYGYTF.

The V gene is TRBV11-2, the J gene TRBJ2-3; D gene unclear. The V end was cut by 0 bases, the J end by 5 bases, with 21 bases between. CDR3 length: 18 amino acids. Germline V gives CDR1 SGHAT, CDR2 FQNNGV. The CDR3 nucleotides are TGTGCCAGCAGCTTAGATACCCTACATGCGACTCCGAGAGATACGCAGTATTTT. This sequence encodes CASSLDTLHATPRDTQYF.

This sequence joins TRBV7-2 and TRBJ2-5; D possibly corresponds to TRBD2 (6 bases). CDR1 and CDR2 from the germline V gene are SGHTA and FQGNSA. The CDR3 is 14 amino acids. With 0 bases removed from V and 6 bases from J, the gap between germline ends came to 11 bases. CDR3: CASSLAPAGKTQYF. As DNA, the CDR3 is TGTGCCAGCAGCTTAGCCCCGGCGGGGAAGACCCAGTACTTC.

J is TRBJ2-7 and V is TRBV23-1; 7 bases are a match to TRBD1. TRBV23-1 is an open reading frame, and its role is uncertain. Trimming took 10 bases from V and 2 from J; bases not matched to a gene: 11. The CDR3 covers 14 residues. CDR3 DNA: TGCGCCACACGGATGGGACAGACAACCTACGAGCAGTACTTC. This translates into CATRMGQTTYEQYF.

Only one count was recorded for this clone. The CDR3 nucleotides are TGTGCCAGCAGCCAAGATGTGTTTCTGCCCAGCTCCTACAATGAGCAGTTCTTC. Translating gives CASSQDVFLPSSYNEQFF. This chain joins TRBV14 and TRBJ2-1; D remains ambiguous. The CDR3 has 18 amino acids. V was cut by 0 bases and J by 0 bases, with 15 bases left in between. CDR1 and CDR2 (germline): SGHDN, FVKESK.

The chain is built from TRBV30 and TRBJ1-4, with 9 nucleotides matching TRBD1. The CDR3 spans 14 residues. Germline V gene data show CDR1 as GTSNPN and CDR2 as SVGIG (reference sequence). The trim removed 4 bases at V and 8 bases at J, leaving 8 bases unmatched. CDR3 sequence reads: CAWKRGTGTEKLFF. Written as DNA, the CDR3 is TGTGCCTGGAAACGGGGGACAGGGACGGAAAAACTGTTTTTT.

A remark on this clone: The junction shows a germline mismatch at one end, possibly a read error. The rearrangement uses TRBV19 and TRBJ1-4, with D possibly matching TRBD1 (6 bases). Germline loops: CDR1 LNHDA, CDR2 SQIVND (reference sequence). This CDR3 contains 16 residues. CDR3 nucleotide sequence: TGTGCCAGTAGTATAGCATCCGACAGACCGACCTCTCCAGGGGTTTTT. It encodes CASSIASDRPTSPGVF.

This rearrangement joins TRBV19 to TRBJ2-3, with D perhaps matching TRBD2 (5 bases). The germline gives CDR1 LNHDA, CDR2 SQIVND (reference sequence). This CDR3 is built from 16 residues. V lost 3 bases and J 1 base, leaving 14 bases between the germline ends. CDR3 nucleotide sequence: TGTGCCAGTAGTATTTTAACTGAAGCGGGCACAGATACGCAGTATTTT. This translates into CASSILTEAGTDTQYF.

This clone was seen just once. V usage is TRBV7-6 and J usage is TRBJ2-5; 10 bases agree with TRBD1. Germline lookup yields CDR1 SGHVS and CDR2 FNYEAQ. This CDR3 comprises 15 residues. Unmatched junction bases numbered 5, after V lost 3 bases and J lost 4 bases. CDR3: CASSFAGTGAETQYF. In DNA, the CDR3 is TGTGCCAGCAGCTTTGCCGGGACAGGGGCAGAGACCCAGTACTTC.

This chain links TRBV6-5 with TRBJ2-3; TRBD2 aligns across 8 bases. CDR3 size: 16 residues. Losses at the gene ends were 0 bases for V and 4 bases for J; bases not matched to a gene: 6. Germline V CDR1 and CDR2: MNHEY, SVGAGI. CDR3 protein: CASSYSGAGVSDTQYF. In nucleotides, the CDR3 is TGTGCCAGCAGTTACTCGGGAGCGGGGGTATCAGATACGCAGTATTTT.

The chain uses TRBV25-1 and TRBJ2-7; TRBD1 is a possible D gene (6 bases). CDR1 MGHDK and CDR2 SYGVNS come from the germline V gene. The CDR3 extends over 13 amino acids. Trimming stripped 1 base from V and 12 bases from J, with 16 bases between. The CDR3 sequence: CASSESGESGRYF. The CDR3 coding sequence is TGTGCCAGCAGTGAATCAGGGGAGAGCGGACGGTACTTC.

The CDR3 is CASSQGNFGETQYF. CDR3 coding DNA: TGTGCCAGCAGCCAAGGTAACTTCGGAGAGACCCAGTACTTC. The chain has TRBV3-1 (or the pseudogene TRBV3-2) and TRBJ2-5; D unclear. Trimming left V 1 base short and J 4 bases short, with 10 bases between. Germline V lookup: CDR1 LGHDT, CDR2 YNNKEL (reference sequence). This CDR3 spans 14 amino acids.